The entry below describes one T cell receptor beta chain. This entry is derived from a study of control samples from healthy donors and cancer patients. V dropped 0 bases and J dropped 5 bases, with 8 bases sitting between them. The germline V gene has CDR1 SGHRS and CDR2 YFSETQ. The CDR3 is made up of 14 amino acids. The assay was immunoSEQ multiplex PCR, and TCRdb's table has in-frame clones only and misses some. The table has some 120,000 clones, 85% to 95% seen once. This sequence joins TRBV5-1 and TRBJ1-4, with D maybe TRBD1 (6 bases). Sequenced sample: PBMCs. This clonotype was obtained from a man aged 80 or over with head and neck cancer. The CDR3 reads CASSLGQGNEKLFF. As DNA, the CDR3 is TGCGCCAGCAGCTTGGGGCAGGGGAATGAAAAACTGTTTTTT. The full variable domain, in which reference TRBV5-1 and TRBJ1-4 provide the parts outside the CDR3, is KAGVTQTPRYLIKTRGQQVTLSCSPISGHRSVSWYQQTPGQGLQFLFEYFSETQRNKGNFPGRFSGRQFSNSRSEMNVSTLELGDSALYLCASSLGQGNEKLFFGSGTQLSVL.